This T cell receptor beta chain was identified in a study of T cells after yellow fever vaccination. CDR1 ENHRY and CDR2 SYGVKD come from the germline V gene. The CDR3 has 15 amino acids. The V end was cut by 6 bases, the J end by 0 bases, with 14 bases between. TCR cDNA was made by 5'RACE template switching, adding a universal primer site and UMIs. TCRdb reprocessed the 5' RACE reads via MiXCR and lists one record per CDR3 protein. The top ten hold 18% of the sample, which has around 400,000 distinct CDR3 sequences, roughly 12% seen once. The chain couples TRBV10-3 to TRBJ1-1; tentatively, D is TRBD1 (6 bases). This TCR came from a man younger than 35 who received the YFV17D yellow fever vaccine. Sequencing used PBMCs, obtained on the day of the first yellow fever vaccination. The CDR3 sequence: CAISQTDSLNTEAFF. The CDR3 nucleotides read TGTGCCATCAGCCAAACGGACAGTTTGAACACTGAAGCTTTCTTT.